This TCR beta chain was sequenced in a study of control samples from healthy donors and cancer patients. Using immunoSEQ multiplex PCR, the repertoire was profiled, and TCRdb retains in-frame clones only, with some absent. In the table there are some 130,000 clones, 93% of which are singletons. V dropped 6 bases and J dropped 8 bases, with 17 bases sitting between them. Germline CDR1 is SEHNR and CDR2 is FQNEAQ (reference sequence). This CDR3 is built from 15 residues. The clonotype comes from a middle-aged man with head and neck cancer. Sequenced material: PBMCs. The V gene is TRBV7-9, the J gene TRBJ1-6; a weak D match, TRBD1 (6 bases). The CDR3 sequence: CASRMLGRGDSPLHF. CDR3 sequence (DNA): TGTGCCAGCAGGATGTTAGGCAGGGGAGATTCACCCCTCCACTTT.